A single sample is the source of the 19 T cell receptor beta chains below, sequenced in a study of T cell responses to AZD1222 COVID-19 vaccine. Repertoires were generated with immunoSEQ multiplex PCR, while TCRdb's copy carries only in-frame clones and drops some. The sample lists roughly 150,000 clones; around 93% were seen once. The material was peripheral blood, obtained on day 0 of AZD1222 vaccination. The receptors come from an adult in good health.

This clone was counted a few times. This sequence joins TRBV7-9 and TRBJ2-7; the D gene could be TRBD1 or TRBD2 (6 bases each). CDR3 length: 16 amino acids. Germline V gives CDR1 SEHNR, CDR2 FQNEAQ (reference sequence). The V end was cut by 0 bases, the J end by 2 bases, with 14 bases between. This CDR3 reads CASSLAGGREAYEQYF. The CDR3 DNA is TGTGCCAGCAGCTTAGCTGGGGGGCGCGAGGCCTACGAGCAGTACTTC.

This chain connects TRBV28 to TRBJ2-4; 9 nucleotides align to TRBD1. Germline V gene lookup returns CDR1 MDHEN and CDR2 SYDVKM. J lost 2 bases, V lost 5 bases, and 10 bases had no gene match. This CDR3 spans 17 amino acids. The CDR3: CASSPSGTGPSKNIQYF. CDR3 bases: TGTGCCAGCAGTCCATCCGGGACAGGGCCATCCAAAAACATTCAGTACTTC.

This chain links TRBV18 with TRBJ2-3; D is possibly TRBD1 or TRBD2 (5 bases each). This CDR3 spans 19 amino acids. CDR1 and CDR2 (germline): KGHSH, LQKENI. V lost 2 bases and J lost 0, with 21 bases in between. In DNA form, the CDR3 reads TGTGCCAGCTCACCAGGTCGGGGCCAACAGGCAGGTAGCACAGATACGCAGTATTTT. Translating it yields CASSPGRGQQAGSTDTQYF.

The chain uses TRBV7-9 and TRBJ2-3, with D possibly TRBD2 on 7 matching bases. With 7 bases removed from V and 2 bases from J, the gap between germline ends came to 13 bases. The CDR3 spans 14 residues. The V gene's germline CDR1 is SEHNR and CDR2 FQNEAQ (reference sequence). This CDR3 is CASTVGGATDTQYF. CDR3 coding DNA: TGTGCCAGCACCGTGGGGGGGGCCACAGATACGCAGTATTTT.

The rearrangement links TRBV2 to TRBJ1-1; weak D call: TRBD1 (5 bases). Germline V gene lookup returns CDR1 SNHLY and CDR2 FYNNEI. Trimming pared 8 bases from V and 8 bases from J, leaving 18 bases between. The CDR3 is 13 amino acids. The CDR3 nucleotides read TGTGCCAGCGGAATGGGGCGCCCTGGGGAAGCTTTCTTT. Amino acids: CASGMGRPGEAFF.

The chain recombines TRBV5-6 with TRBJ2-7, with 9 bases aligning to TRBD2. Germline V gives CDR1 SGHDT, CDR2 YYEEEE. The CDR3 loop spans 15 amino acids. The V and J ends lost 4 bases and 2 bases, in that order; junction bases with no gene match: 7. DNA of the CDR3: TGTGCCAGCAGCACGGTAGCGGGGGCGCCCTACGAGCAGTACTTC. Protein: CASSTVAGAPYEQYF.

This chain uses TRBV6-5 with TRBJ1-1, with D perhaps matching TRBD1 (6 bases). Germline loops: CDR1 MNHEY, CDR2 SVGAGI. The CDR3 sequence is 13 residues long. Trimming took off 6 bases at V and 3 bases at J, with 11 bases between the two ends. The CDR3 DNA reads TGTGCCAGCAGCCCCAGGACAGACACTGAAGCTTTCTTT. Protein: CASSPRTDTEAFF.

The V and J genes are TRBV27 and TRBJ2-2; possibly TRBD1 for D (5 bases). This CDR3 comprises 15 residues. Trimming took 6 bases from V and 0 from J, leaving 11 bases between them. Germline CDR1 MNHEY, CDR2 SMNVEV (reference sequence). CDR3 amino acids: CASRLQTANTGELFF. CDR3 coding DNA: TGTGCCAGCAGACTCCAGACAGCGAACACCGGGGAGCTGTTTTTT.

This rearrangement joins TRBV28 to TRBJ2-1; D unresolved. Trimming took off 2 bases at V and 7 bases at J, with 12 bases between the two ends. The CDR3 contains 14 residues. Germline assignment: CDR1 MDHEN and CDR2 SYDVKM. The CDR3 here is CASSLPHPGNEQFF. DNA of the CDR3: TGTGCCAGCAGTTTACCCCACCCCGGGAATGAGCAGTTCTTC.

Turning to this clone: Other DNA sequences in this specimen translate into the identical CDR3. This chain connects TRBV2 to TRBJ1-5; D uncertain. Looked up from germline, CDR1 is SNHLY and CDR2 is FYNNEI. V was pared by 4 bases and J by 7 bases, with 11 bases between. The CDR3 covers 13 residues. DNA for the CDR3: TGTGCCAGCAGTGTGAGAGAATTGCAGCCCCAGCATTTT. Its protein product is CASSVRELQPQHF.

This chain uses TRBV24-1 with TRBJ2-1; D possibly corresponds to TRBD1 (6 bases). From germline, CDR1 is KGHDR and CDR2 SFDVKD. Trimming shortened V by 4 bases and J by 4 bases, and 10 bases separated the two germline ends. The CDR3 spans 14 residues. The CDR3 spells CATSDSGHYNEQFF. DNA of the CDR3: TGTGCCACCAGTGACTCGGGACATTACAATGAGCAGTTCTTC.

The V and J genes are TRBV19 and TRBJ1-5; D is undetermined. Germline CDR1 and CDR2: LNHDA and SQIVND (reference sequence). Trimming stripped 3 bases from V and 0 bases from J, with 12 bases between. The CDR3 totals 16 residues. In DNA, the CDR3 is TGTGCCAGTAGTATCACACCGGGCAATAGCAATCAGCCCCAGCATTTT. Translated: CASSITPGNSNQPQHF.

The rearrangement uses TRBV7-2 and TRBJ1-4; D gene unclear. CDR1 SGHTA and CDR2 FQGNSA come from the germline V gene. This CDR3 region has 14 residues. Between the trimmed V and J ends, which lost 4 bases and 4 bases, there was a span of 10 bases. Here the CDR3 reads CASSSPGNNEKLFF. The DNA for the CDR3 is TGTGCCAGCAGCTCTCCCGGGAATAATGAAAAACTGTTTTTT.

The V gene is TRBV7-8, the J gene TRBJ2-3; 11 nucleotides agree with TRBD2. The trim removed 5 bases at V and 3 bases at J, leaving 10 bases unmatched. The CDR3 is 17 amino acids. Germline CDR1 is SGHVS and CDR2 is FQNEAQ. The CDR3 DNA reads as TGTGCCAGCAGCGGCCGGCCTAGCGGGGGGCAAACAGATACGCAGTATTTT. Its protein product is CASSGRPSGGQTDTQYF.

This chain uses TRBV12-3 or TRBV12-4 with TRBJ2-1; no reliable D call. The CDR3 extends over 13 amino acids. The germline V and J ends were trimmed by 3 bases and 4 bases, with 7 bases remaining between them. The CDR3 protein is CASSLGTYNEQFF. CDR3 nucleotides: TGTGCCAGCAGTTTGGGCACTTACAATGAGCAGTTCTTC.

This chain joins TRBV18 and TRBJ1-4, with D perhaps matching TRBD1 (6 bases). The CDR3 totals 13 residues. Trimming shortened V by 2 bases and J by 8 bases, and 9 bases separated the two germline ends. Germline values: CDR1 KGHSH, CDR2 LQKENI. CDR3 sequence reads: CASSPVDSEKLFF. In DNA form, the CDR3 reads TGTGCCAGCTCACCAGTGGACAGCGAAAAACTGTTTTTT.

V gene TRBV27 combines with J gene TRBJ2-4, with no clear D. The CDR3 consists of 15 residues. Germline CDR1 and CDR2: MNHEY and SMNVEV (reference sequence). Deletions cut 2 bases from V and 0 bases from J, with 8 bases between. CDR3 region: CASSLNNIAKNIQYF. The CDR3 DNA is TGTGCCAGCAGTTTAAACAATATAGCCAAAAACATTCAGTACTTC.

V and J are TRBV6-2 or TRBV6-3 and TRBJ1-2; D unclear. CDR3 length: 13 amino acids. Germline CDR1 reads MNHEY; CDR2 reads SVGEGT. The V end lost 2 bases, the J end lost 8 bases, and 12 bases lay between the germline ends. The CDR3 DNA reads TGTGCCAGCAGTTACCGTGGGCTCGAGGGCTACACCTTC. Translated: CASSYRGLEGYTF.

The chain recombines TRBV5-1 with TRBJ1-1; TRBD1 matches 7 bases. This CDR3 region has 14 residues. J was trimmed by 1 base and V by 4 bases; bases with no gene match: 4. CDR1 is SGHRS, CDR2 YFSETQ, per germline. The CDR3 spells CASSVQGSNTEAFF. The CDR3 DNA follows: TGCGCCAGCAGCGTACAGGGGTCGAACACTGAAGCTTTCTTT.